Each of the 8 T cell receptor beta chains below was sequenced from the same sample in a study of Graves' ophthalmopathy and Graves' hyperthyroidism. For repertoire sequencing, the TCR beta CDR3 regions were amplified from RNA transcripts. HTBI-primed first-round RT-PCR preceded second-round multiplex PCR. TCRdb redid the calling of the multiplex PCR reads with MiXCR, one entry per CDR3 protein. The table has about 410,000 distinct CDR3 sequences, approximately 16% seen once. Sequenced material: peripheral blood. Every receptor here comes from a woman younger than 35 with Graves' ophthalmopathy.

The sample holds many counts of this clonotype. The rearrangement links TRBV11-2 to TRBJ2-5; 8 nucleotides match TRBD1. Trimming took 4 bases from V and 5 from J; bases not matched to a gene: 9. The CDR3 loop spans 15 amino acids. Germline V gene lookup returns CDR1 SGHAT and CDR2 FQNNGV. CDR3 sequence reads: CASSSKSGGRETQYF. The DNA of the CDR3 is TGTGCCAGCAGCTCTAAATCAGGGGGCAGGGAGACCCAGTACTTC.

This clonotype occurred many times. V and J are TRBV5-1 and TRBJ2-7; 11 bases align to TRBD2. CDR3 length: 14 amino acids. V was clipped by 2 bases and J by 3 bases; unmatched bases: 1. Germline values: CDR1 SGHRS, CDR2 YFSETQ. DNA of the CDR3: TGCGCCAGCAGCTTTAGCGGGGGGGTCTACGAGCAGTACTTC. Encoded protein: CASSFSGGVYEQYF.

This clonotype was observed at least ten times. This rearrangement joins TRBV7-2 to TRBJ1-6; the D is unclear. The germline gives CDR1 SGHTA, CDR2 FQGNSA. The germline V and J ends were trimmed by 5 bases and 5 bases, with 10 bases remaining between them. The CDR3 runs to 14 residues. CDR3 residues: CASSGRLDNSPLHF. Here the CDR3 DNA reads TGTGCCAGCAGCGGACGGTTGGATAATTCACCCCTCCACTTT.

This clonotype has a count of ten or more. The CDR3 nucleotides read TGTGCCAGCAGTGAAGTTCGGGGCTCCTATAATTCACCCCTCCACTTT. Encoded protein: CASSEVRGSYNSPLHF. This chain joins TRBV6-1 and TRBJ1-6; D gene uncertain. V lost 1 base to trimming and J lost 0 bases, with 7 bases between them. CDR1 is MNHNS, CDR2 SASEGT, per germline. The CDR3 length is 16 residues.

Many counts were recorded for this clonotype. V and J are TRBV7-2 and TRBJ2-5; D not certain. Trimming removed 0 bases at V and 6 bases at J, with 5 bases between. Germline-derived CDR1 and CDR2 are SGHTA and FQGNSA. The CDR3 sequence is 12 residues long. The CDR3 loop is CASSLAMKTQYF. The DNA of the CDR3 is TGTGCCAGCAGCTTAGCGATGAAGACCCAGTACTTC. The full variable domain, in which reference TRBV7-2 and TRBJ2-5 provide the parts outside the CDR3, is GAGVSQSPSNKVTEKGKDVELRCDPISGHTALYWYRQSLGQGLEFLIYFQGNSAPDKSGLPSDRFSAERTGGSVSTLTIQRTQQEDSAVYLCASSLAMKTQYFGPGTRLLVL.

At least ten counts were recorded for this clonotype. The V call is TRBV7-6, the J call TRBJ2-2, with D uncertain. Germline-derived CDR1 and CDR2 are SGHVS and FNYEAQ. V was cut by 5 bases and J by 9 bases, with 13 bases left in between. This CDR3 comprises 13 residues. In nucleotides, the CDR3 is TGTGCCAGCAGCCCCCCCGGTGGATGGGAGCTGTTTTTT. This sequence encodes CASSPPGGWELFF.

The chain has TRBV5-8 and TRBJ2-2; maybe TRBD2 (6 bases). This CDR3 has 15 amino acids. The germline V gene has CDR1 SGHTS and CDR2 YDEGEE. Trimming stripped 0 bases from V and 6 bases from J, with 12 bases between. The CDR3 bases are TGTGCCAGCAGCTTGGTAATACTAGCTGCCGGGGAGCTGTTTTTT. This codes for CASSLVILAAGELFF. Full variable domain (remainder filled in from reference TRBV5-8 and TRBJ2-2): EAGVTQSPTHLIKTRGQQATLRCSPISGHTSVYWYQQALGLGLQFLLWYDEGEERNRGNFPPRFSGRQFPNYSSELNVNALELEDSALYLCASSLVILAAGELFFGEGSRLTVL.

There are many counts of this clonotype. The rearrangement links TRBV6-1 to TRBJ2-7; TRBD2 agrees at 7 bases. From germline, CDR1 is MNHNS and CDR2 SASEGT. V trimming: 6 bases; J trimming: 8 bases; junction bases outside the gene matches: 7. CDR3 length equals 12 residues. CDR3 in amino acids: CASRGGSPQQYF. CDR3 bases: TGTGCCAGCAGGGGAGGGTCCCCCCAGCAGTACTTC.